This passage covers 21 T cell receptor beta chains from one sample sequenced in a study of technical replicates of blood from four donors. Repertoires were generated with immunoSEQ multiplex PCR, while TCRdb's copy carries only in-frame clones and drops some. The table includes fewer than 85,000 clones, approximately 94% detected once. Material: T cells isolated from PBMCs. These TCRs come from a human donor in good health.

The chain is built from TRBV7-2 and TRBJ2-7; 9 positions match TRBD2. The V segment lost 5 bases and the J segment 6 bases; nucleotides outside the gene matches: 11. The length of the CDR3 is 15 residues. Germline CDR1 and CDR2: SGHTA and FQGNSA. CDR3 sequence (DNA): TGTGCCAGCAGCGGGGGAGCTAGCGGGACGCGCGAGCAGTACTTC. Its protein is CASSGGASGTREQYF.

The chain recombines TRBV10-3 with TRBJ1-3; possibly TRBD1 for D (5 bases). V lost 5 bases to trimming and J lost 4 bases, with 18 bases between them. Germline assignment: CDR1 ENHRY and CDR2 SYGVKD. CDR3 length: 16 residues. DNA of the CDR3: TGTGCCATCAGTTCATCTAAGGGAACAGGCGGAAACACCATATATTTT. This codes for CAISSSKGTGGNTIYF.

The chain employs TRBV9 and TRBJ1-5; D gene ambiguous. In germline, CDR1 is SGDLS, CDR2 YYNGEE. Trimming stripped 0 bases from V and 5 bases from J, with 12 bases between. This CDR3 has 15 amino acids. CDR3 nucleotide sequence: TGTGCCAGCAGCGTAGGTTCGGGGAACGATCAGCCCCAGCATTTT. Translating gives CASSVGSGNDQPQHF. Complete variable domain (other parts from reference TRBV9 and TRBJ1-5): DSGVTQTPKHLITATGQRVTLRCSPRSGDLSVYWYQQSLDQGLQFLIQYYNGEERAKGNILERFSAQQFPDLHSELNLSSLELGDSALYFCASSVGSGNDQPQHFGDGTRLSIL.

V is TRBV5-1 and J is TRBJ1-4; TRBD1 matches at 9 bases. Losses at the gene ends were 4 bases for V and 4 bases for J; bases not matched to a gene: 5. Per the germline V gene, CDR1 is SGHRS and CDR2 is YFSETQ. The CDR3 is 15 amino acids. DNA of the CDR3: TGCGCCAGCAGCGGGACAGGGTCCAGTAATGAAAAACTGTTTTTT. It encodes CASSGTGSSNEKLFF.

CDR3 DNA: TGTGCCATTAGTCAGGGGGCGATTAACGAAAAACTGTTTTTT. Amino acid sequence: CAISQGAINEKLFF. The chain joins TRBV10-3 to TRBJ1-4; 8 bases are shared with TRBD1. V shed 9 bases, J shed 8 bases, and the junction held 11 bases outside the gene matches. CDR1 is ENHRY, CDR2 SYGVKD, per germline. The length of the CDR3 is 14 residues.

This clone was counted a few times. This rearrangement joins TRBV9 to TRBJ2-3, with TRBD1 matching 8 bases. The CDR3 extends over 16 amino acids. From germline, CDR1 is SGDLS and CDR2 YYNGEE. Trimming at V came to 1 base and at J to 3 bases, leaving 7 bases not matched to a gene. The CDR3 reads CASSVIPGGITDTQYF. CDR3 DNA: TGTGCCAGCAGCGTAATCCCAGGGGGCATTACAGATACGCAGTATTTT.

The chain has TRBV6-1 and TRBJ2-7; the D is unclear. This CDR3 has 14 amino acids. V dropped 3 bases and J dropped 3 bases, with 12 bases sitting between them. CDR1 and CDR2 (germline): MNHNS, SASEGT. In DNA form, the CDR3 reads TGTGCCAGCAGTGATAGAACTGCAGGCTACGAGCAGTACTTC. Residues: CASSDRTAGYEQYF.

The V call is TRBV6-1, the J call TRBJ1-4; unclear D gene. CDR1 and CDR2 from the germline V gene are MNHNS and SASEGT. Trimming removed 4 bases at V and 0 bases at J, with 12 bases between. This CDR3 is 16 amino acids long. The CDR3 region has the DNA TGTGCCAGCAGTGCTCTCGGGTATGCAACTAATGAAAAACTGTTTTTT. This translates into CASSALGYATNEKLFF.

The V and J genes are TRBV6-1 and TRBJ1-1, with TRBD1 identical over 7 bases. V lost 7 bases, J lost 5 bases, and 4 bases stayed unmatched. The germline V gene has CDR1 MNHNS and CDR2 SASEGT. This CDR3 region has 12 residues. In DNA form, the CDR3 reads TGTGCCAGCATATCAGGGGGGACTGAAGCTTTCTTT. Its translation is CASISGGTEAFF.

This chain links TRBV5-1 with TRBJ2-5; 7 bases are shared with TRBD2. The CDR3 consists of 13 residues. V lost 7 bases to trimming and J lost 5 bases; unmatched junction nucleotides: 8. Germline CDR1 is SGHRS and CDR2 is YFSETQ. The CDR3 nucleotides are TGCGCCAGCGGTAGCGGGCTCGGGGAGACCCAGTACTTC. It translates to CASGSGLGETQYF.

CDR3 loop: CASSYVRATDTQYF. DNA for the CDR3: TGTGCCAGCAGTTACGTGCGGGCCACAGATACGCAGTATTTT. This chain joins TRBV6-6 and TRBJ2-3, with a weak D call TRBD2 (5 bases). V was cut by 2 bases and J by 2 bases, with 8 bases left in between. This CDR3 has 14 residues. Germline lookup yields CDR1 MNHNY and CDR2 SVGAGI (reference sequence).

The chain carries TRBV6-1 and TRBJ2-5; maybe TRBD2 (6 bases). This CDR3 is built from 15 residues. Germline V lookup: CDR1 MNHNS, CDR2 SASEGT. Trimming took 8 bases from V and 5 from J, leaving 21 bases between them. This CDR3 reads CASVKPGLHRETQYF. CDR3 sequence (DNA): TGTGCCAGCGTAAAACCGGGACTCCACCGGGAGACCCAGTACTTC.

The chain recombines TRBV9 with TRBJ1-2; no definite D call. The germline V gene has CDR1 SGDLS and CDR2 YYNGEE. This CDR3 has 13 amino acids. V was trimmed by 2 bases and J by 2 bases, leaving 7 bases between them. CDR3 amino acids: CASSVTINYGYTF. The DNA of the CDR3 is TGTGCCAGCAGCGTCACTATCAACTATGGCTACACCTTC.

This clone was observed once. The CDR3 bases are TGTGCCATCAGTGAGACAGGGGGCGAGACTGAAGCTTTCTTT. This translates into CAISETGGETEAFF. This sequence joins TRBV10-3 and TRBJ1-1; 9 bases are shared with TRBD1. The CDR3 totals 14 residues. In germline, CDR1 is ENHRY, CDR2 SYGVKD. V shed 2 bases, J shed 5 bases, and the junction held 3 bases outside the gene matches.

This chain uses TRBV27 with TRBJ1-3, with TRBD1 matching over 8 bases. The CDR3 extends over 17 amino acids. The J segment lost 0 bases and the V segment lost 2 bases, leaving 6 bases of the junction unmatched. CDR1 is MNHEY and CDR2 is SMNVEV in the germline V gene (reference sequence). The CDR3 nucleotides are TGTGCCAGCAGTTTACTAAACAGGGGGTACTCTGGAAACACCATATATTTT. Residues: CASSLLNRGYSGNTIYF.

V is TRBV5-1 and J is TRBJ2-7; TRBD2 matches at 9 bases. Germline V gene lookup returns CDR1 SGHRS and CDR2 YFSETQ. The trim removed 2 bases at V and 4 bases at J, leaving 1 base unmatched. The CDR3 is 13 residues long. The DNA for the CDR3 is TGCGCCAGCAGCTTCCTAGCGGGGTACGAGCAGTACTTC. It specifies CASSFLAGYEQYF.

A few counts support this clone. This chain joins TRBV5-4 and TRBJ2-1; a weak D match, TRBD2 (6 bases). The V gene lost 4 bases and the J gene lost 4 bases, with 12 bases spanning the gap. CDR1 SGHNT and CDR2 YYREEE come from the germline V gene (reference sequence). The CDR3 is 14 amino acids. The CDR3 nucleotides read TGTGCCAGCAGCGCGGGACTCCTGTACAATGAGCAGTTCTTC. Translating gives CASSAGLLYNEQFF. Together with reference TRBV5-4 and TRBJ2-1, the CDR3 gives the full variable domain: ETGVTQSPTHLIKTRGQQVTLRCSSQSGHNTVSWYQQALGQGPQFIFQYYREEENGRGNFPPRFSGLQFPNYSSELNVNALELDDSALYLCASSAGLLYNEQFFGPGTRLTVL.

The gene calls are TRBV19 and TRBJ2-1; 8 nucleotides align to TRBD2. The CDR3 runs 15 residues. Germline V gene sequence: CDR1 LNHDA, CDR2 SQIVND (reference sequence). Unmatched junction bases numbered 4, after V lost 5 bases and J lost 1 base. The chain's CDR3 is CASSVSGDSYNEQFF. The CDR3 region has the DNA TGTGCCAGTAGTGTTAGCGGGGATTCCTACAATGAGCAGTTCTTC.

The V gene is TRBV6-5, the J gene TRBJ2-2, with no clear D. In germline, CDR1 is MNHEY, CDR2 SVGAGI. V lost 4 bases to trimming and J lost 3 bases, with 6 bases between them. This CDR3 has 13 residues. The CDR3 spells CASSWADTGELFF. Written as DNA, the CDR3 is TGTGCCAGCAGTTGGGCAGACACCGGGGAGCTGTTTTTT.

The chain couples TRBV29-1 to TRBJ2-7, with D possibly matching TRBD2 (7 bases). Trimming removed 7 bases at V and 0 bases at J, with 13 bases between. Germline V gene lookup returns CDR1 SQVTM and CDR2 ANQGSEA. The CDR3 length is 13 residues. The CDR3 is CSAHRGASYEQYF. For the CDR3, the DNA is TGCAGCGCCCATCGGGGGGCCTCCTACGAGCAGTACTTC.

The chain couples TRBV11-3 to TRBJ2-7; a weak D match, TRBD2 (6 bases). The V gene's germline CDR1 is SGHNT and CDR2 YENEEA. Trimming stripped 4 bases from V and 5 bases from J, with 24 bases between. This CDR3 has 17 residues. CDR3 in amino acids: CASSSQYGGNLLDEQYF. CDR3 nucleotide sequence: TGTGCCAGCAGCTCCCAATATGGCGGGAACCTCCTGGACGAGCAGTACTTC.